Included here is one T cell receptor (beta chain) sequence, with context. The length of the CDR3 is 14 residues. Trimming removed 6 bases from V and 0 bases from J; junction bases left unmatched: 5. The germline gives CDR1 SGHRS, CDR2 YFSETQ. TCRdb's copy holds only in-frame clones and misses some; the assay was immunoSEQ multiplex PCR. In the table there are 95,000 to 150,000 clones, about 85% of which are singletons. The sample originates from a study of blood T cell repertoires in COVID-19. Sequenced material: peripheral blood. V is TRBV5-1 and J is TRBJ1-1, with 7 positions matching TRBD1. This clonotype was sampled from a man aged 55-75 years with acute or convalescent COVID-19. The CDR3 is CASTSDRLNTEAFF. Here the CDR3 DNA reads TGCGCCAGCACCTCGGACAGGCTGAACACTGAAGCTTTCTTT.